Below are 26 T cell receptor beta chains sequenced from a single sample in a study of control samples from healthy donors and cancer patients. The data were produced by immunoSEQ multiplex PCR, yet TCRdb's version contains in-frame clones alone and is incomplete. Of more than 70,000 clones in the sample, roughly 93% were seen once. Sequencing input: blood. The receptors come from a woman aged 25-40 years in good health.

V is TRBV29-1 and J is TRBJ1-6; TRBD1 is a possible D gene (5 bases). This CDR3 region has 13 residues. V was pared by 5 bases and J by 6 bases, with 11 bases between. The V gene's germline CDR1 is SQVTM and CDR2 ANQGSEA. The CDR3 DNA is TGCAGCGTTCAGGAGGGACGTAATTCACCCCTCCACTTT. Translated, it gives CSVQEGRNSPLHF.

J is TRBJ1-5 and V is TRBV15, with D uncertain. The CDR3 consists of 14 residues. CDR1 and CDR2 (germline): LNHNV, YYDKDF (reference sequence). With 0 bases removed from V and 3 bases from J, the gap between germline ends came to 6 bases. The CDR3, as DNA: TGTGCCACCAGCAGAGATCACCTCAATCAGCCCCAGCATTTT. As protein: CATSRDHLNQPQHF.

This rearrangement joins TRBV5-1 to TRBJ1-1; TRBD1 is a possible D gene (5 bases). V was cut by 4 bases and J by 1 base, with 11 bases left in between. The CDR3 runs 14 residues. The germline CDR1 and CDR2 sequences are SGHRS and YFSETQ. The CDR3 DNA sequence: TGCGCCAGCAGCGGGGGACCCCAGAACACTGAAGCTTTCTTT. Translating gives CASSGGPQNTEAFF. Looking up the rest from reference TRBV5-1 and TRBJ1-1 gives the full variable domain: KAGVTQTPRYLIKTRGQQVTLSCSPISGHRSVSWYQQTPGQGLQFLFEYFSETQRNKGNFPGRFSGRQFSNSRSEMNVSTLELGDSALYLCASSGGPQNTEAFFGQGTRLTVV.

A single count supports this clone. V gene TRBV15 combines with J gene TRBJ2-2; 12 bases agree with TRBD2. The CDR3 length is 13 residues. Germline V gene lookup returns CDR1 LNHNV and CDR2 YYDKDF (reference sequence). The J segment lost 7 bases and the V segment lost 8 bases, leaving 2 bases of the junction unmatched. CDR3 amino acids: CATATSGGGELFF. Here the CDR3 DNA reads TGTGCCACCGCGACTAGCGGGGGCGGGGAGCTGTTTTTT.

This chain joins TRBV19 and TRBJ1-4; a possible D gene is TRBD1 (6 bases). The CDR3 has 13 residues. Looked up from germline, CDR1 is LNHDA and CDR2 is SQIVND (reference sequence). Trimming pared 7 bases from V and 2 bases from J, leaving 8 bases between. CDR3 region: CASNRVTNEKLFF. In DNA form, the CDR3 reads TGTGCCAGTAACAGGGTGACTAATGAAAAACTGTTTTTT.

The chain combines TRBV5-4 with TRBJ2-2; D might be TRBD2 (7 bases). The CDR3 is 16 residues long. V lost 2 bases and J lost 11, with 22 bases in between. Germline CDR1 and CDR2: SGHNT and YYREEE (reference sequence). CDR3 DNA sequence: TGTGCCAGCAGCTTAGGAATGGAGGGGGGGGGTGGCGAGCTGTTTTTT. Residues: CASSLGMEGGGGELFF.

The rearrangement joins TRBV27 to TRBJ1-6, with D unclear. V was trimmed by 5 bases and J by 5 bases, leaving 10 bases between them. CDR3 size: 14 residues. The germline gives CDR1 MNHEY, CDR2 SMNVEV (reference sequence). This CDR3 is CASSPRINNSPLHF. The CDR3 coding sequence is TGTGCCAGCAGTCCCCGGATTAATAATTCACCCCTCCACTTT.

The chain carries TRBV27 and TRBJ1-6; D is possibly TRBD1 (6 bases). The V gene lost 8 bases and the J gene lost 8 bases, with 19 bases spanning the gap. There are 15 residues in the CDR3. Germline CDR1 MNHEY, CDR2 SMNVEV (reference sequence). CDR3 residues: CASRGTTGMDSPLHF. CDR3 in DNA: TGTGCCAGCCGGGGAACAACAGGGATGGATTCACCCCTCCACTTT.

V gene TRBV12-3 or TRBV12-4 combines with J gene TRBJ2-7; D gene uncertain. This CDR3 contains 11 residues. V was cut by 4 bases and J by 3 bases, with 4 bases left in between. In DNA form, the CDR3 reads TGTGCCAGCAGTTCAATCTACGAGCAGTACTTC. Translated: CASSSIYEQYF.

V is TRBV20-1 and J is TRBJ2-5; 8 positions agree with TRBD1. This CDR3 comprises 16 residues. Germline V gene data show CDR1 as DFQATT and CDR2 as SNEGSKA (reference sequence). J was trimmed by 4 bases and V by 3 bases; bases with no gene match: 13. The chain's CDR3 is CSASLRDRGWRETQYF. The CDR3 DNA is TGCAGTGCTAGTTTGCGTGACAGGGGTTGGAGAGAGACCCAGTACTTC.

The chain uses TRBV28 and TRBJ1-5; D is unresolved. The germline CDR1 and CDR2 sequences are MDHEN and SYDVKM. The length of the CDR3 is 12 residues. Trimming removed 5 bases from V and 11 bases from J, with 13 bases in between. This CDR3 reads CASSTPMKAQHF. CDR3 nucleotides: TGTGCCAGCAGTACCCCGATGAAGGCCCAGCATTTT. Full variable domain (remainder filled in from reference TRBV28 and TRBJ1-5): DVKVTQSSRYLVKRTGEKVFLECVQDMDHENMFWYRQDPGLGLRLIYFSYDVKMKEKGDIPEGYSVSREKKERFSLILESASTNQTSMYLCASSTPMKAQHFGDGTRLSIL.

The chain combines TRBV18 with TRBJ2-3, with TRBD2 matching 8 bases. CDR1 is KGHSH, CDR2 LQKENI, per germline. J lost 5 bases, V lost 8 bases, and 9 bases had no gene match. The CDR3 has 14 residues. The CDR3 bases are TGTGCCAGCACCGACAGCGGGAGAGGAGATACGCAGTATTTT. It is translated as CASTDSGRGDTQYF.

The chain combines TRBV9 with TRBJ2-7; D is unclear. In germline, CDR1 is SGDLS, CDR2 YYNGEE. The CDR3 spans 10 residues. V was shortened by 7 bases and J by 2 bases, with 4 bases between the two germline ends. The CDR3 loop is CASFTYEQYV. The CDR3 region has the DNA TGTGCCAGCTTCACCTACGAGCAGTACGTC.

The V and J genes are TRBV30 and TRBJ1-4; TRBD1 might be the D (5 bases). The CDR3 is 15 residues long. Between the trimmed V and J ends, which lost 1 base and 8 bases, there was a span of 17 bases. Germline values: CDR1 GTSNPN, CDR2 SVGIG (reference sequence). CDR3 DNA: TGTGCCTGGAGTGGGACCGGGATGGAGGGGGAAAAACTGTTTTTT. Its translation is CAWSGTGMEGEKLFF.

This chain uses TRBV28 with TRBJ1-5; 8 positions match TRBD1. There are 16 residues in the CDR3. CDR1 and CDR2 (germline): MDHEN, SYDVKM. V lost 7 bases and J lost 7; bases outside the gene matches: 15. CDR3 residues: CASTKRTGSVKQPQHF. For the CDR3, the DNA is TGTGCCAGCACCAAAAGGACAGGGTCAGTTAAACAGCCCCAGCATTTT.

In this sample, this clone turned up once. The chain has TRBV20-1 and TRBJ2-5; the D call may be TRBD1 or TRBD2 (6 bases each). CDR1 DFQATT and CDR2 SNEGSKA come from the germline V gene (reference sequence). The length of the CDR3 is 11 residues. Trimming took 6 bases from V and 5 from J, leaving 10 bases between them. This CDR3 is CSAGGRETQYF. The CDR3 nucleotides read TGCAGTGCCGGGGGCCGGGAGACCCAGTACTTC.

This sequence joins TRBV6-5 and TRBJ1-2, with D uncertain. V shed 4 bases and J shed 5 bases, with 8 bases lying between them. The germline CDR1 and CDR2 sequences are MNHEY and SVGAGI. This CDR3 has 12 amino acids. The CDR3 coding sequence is TGTGCCAGCAGTTCGGGCCAGTATGGCTACACCTTC. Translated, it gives CASSSGQYGYTF.

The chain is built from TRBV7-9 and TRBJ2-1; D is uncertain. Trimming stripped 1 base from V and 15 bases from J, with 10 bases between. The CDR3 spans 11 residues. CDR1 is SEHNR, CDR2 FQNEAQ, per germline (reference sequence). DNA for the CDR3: TGTGCCAGCAGCTTAGGGGAAGTAGCGTTCTTC. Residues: CASSLGEVAFF.

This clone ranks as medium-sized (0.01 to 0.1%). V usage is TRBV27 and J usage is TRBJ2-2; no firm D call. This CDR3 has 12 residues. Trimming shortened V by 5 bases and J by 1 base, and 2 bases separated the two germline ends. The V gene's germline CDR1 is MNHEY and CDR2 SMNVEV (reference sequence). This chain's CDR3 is CASSLNTGELFF. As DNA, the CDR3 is TGTGCCAGCAGTCTGAACACCGGGGAGCTGTTTTTT.

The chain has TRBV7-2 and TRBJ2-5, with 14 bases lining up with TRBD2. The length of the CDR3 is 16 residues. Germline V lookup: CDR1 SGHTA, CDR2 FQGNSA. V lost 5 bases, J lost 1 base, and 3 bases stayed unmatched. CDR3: CASSVGTSGGQETQYF. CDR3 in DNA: TGTGCCAGCAGCGTCGGGACTAGCGGGGGCCAAGAGACCCAGTACTTC.

The CDR3: CASSLKSPGRVEEKLFF. The CDR3 DNA follows: TGCGCCAGCAGCCTTAAGTCCCCCGGCAGGGTGGAAGAAAAACTGTTTTTT. This rearrangement joins TRBV4-1 to TRBJ1-4; weak D call: TRBD1 (5 bases). The germline CDR1 and CDR2 sequences are MGHRA and YSYEKL. The CDR3 runs to 17 residues. V gave up 4 bases and J gave up 8 bases, with 23 bases separating them.

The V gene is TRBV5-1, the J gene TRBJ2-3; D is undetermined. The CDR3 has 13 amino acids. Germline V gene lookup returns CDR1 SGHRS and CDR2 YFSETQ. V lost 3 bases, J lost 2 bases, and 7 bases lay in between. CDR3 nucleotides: TGCGCCAGCAGCTCCCAACCCACAGATACGCAGTATTTT. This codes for CASSSQPTDTQYF. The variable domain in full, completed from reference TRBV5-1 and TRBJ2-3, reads KAGVTQTPRYLIKTRGQQVTLSCSPISGHRSVSWYQQTPGQGLQFLFEYFSETQRNKGNFPGRFSGRQFSNSRSEMNVSTLELGDSALYLCASSSQPTDTQYFGPGTRLTVL.

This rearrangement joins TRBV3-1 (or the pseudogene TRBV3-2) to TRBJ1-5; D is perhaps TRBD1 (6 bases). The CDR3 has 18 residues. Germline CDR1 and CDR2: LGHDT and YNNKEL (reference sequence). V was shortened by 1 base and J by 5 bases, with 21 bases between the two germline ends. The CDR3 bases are TGTGCCAGCAGCCAAGGCCCAGAAATATTGGGGGCGGATCAGCCCCAGCATTTT. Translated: CASSQGPEILGADQPQHF.

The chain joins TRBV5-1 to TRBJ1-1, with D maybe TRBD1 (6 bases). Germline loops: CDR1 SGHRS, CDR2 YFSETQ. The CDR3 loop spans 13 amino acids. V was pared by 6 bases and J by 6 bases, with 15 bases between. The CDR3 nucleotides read TGCGCCAGCAACGAAGGGGGATTTTCTGAAGCTTTCTTT. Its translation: CASNEGGFSEAFF.

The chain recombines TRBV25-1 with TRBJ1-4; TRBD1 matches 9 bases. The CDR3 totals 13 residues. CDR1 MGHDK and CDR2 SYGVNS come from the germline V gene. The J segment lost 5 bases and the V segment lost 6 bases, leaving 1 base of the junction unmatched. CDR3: CASRGQGNEKLFF. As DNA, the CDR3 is TGTGCCAGCAGAGGACAGGGGAATGAAAAACTGTTTTTT.

The CDR3 nucleotides are TGTGCCAGCAGCGTAGAAGGTAGCGGGGGCTACGGGGAGCTGTTTTTT. Its translation: CASSVEGSGGYGELFF. J is TRBJ2-2 and V is TRBV9; 9 bases line up with TRBD2. CDR1 SGDLS and CDR2 YYNGEE come from the germline V gene. Trimming cost V 0 bases and J 7 bases; bases outside gene matches: 7. The CDR3 is made up of 16 amino acids.